One sample yielded the 9 T cell receptor beta chains listed below, sequenced in a study of T cell responses to AZD1222 COVID-19 vaccine. The data were produced by immunoSEQ multiplex PCR, yet TCRdb's version contains in-frame clones alone and is incomplete. The sample carries some 92,000 clones, roughly nine tenths recorded once. The sample in question was peripheral blood, obtained on day 0 of AZD1222 vaccination. These TCRs come from an adult in good health.

The chain joins TRBV7-3 to TRBJ2-1, with a tentative D call TRBD1 (6 bases). The CDR3 contains 15 residues. The germline V gene encodes CDR1 SGHTA and CDR2 FQGTGA. V gave up 1 base and J gave up 9 bases, with 16 bases separating them. In DNA, the CDR3 is TGTGCCAGCAGCTTAAGGCAGGGGCCCTGGAGTGAGCAGTTCTTC. Its protein product is CASSLRQGPWSEQFF.

The chain is built from TRBV5-4 and TRBJ2-7; D might be TRBD1 or TRBD2, each matching 5 bases. The ends were cut back, 4 bases at V and 1 base at J, with 12 bases in the middle. CDR3 size: 14 residues. The germline CDR1 and CDR2 sequences are SGHNT and YYREEE (reference sequence). The CDR3 protein is CASSVGTDSYEQYF. The CDR3 DNA reads TGTGCCAGCAGCGTGGGGACGGATTCCTACGAGCAGTACTTC.

The V gene is TRBV28, the J gene TRBJ1-2; TRBD1 is a possible D gene (6 bases). This CDR3 region has 14 residues. Deletions cut 7 bases from V and 1 base from J, with 13 bases between. The germline V gene encodes CDR1 MDHEN and CDR2 SYDVKM. CDR3: CASTPGGSNYGYTF. As DNA, the CDR3 is TGTGCCAGCACCCCCGGGGGCAGTAACTATGGCTACACCTTC.

V is TRBV4-3 and J is TRBJ2-7; D tentatively fits TRBD1 or TRBD2 (5 bases each). In germline, CDR1 is LGHNA, CDR2 YSLEER. Between the trimmed V and J ends, which lost 1 base and 3 bases, there was a span of 13 bases. The CDR3 is made up of 15 amino acids. The CDR3 sequence is CASSQVNEGFYEQYF. CDR3 DNA sequence: TGCGCCAGCAGCCAAGTCAACGAGGGGTTCTACGAGCAGTACTTC.

The chain has TRBV27 and TRBJ2-1; D possibly matches TRBD1 or TRBD2 (5 bases each). CDR1 and CDR2 (germline): MNHEY, SMNVEV (reference sequence). The CDR3 is 19 residues long. Trimming removed 5 bases at V and 4 bases at J, with 27 bases between. CDR3 nucleotides: TGTGCCAGCAGTATCCCCGACCTAAACCGGGACGGATTTTACAATGAGCAGTTCTTC. Translated: CASSIPDLNRDGFYNEQFF.

This clone was seen a handful of times. The junction and the germline gene differ at one end; a read error may be behind it. J is TRBJ1-1 and V is TRBV18; a possible D gene is TRBD1 (6 bases). This CDR3 has 18 residues. The germline CDR1 and CDR2 sequences are KGHSH and LQKENI. The CDR3 DNA is TGTGCCAGCTCTCCACAGGGCGTCGGGGAGTACATGAACACTGAAGCTTTCTTT. Protein: CASSPQGVGEYMNTEAFF.

V usage is TRBV19 and J usage is TRBJ1-6; D perhaps matches TRBD1 (5 bases). Deletions cut 4 bases from V and 7 bases from J, with 11 bases between. CDR1 is LNHDA, CDR2 SQIVND, per germline (reference sequence). The CDR3 is made up of 14 amino acids. The CDR3, as DNA: TGTGCCAGTAGTAGGGGGAGGCTAAATTCACCCCTCCACTTT. The encoded protein is CASSRGRLNSPLHF.

The chain employs TRBV15 and TRBJ1-5; possibly TRBD1 for D (6 bases). CDR3 length equals 16 residues. V dropped 1 base and J dropped 5 bases, with 15 bases sitting between them. Germline loops: CDR1 LNHNV, CDR2 YYDKDF (reference sequence). In nucleotides, the CDR3 is TGTGCCACCAGCAGAGGTCCGGGGGCACACGATCAGCCCCAGCATTTT. Residues: CATSRGPGAHDQPQHF.

In DNA form, the CDR3 reads TGTGCCAGCAGCTTAGCTAATGAGCAGTTCTTC. It codes for CASSLANEQFF. The chain uses TRBV7-9 and TRBJ2-1; D is ambiguous. Germline-derived CDR1 and CDR2 are SEHNR and FQNEAQ (reference sequence). This CDR3 is 11 amino acids long. Trimming pared 0 bases from V and 7 bases from J, leaving 1 base between.